This TCR beta chain was recovered during a study of blood T cells in healthy people across ages. Study-wide points: There was no known CMV status for donors, so expanded clonotype changes were possibly confounded.

Total RNA was extracted at no less than 5 micrograms per sample. Using a J-beta primer mix together with a sample-barcoded 5' primer, a second PCR was run for roughly 6 to 12 cycles. Each cDNA was tagged by a template-switch adaptor containing 12 random nucleotides. TCRdb used MiXCR to reprocess the 5' RACE reads, holding one entry per CDR3 protein. The data show about 670,000 distinct CDR3 sequences, around 52% seen once. This CDR3 has 15 residues. Germline V gives CDR1 SEHNR, CDR2 FQNEAQ (reference sequence). V was clipped by 6 bases and J by 2 bases, with 16 bases between them. As concerns this clonotype: What it binds is not known.

The clonotype was recovered from an elderly woman in good health. The sequencing sample was made of blood. The chain recombines TRBV7-9 with TRBJ1-1; D unclear. The CDR3, as DNA: TGTGCCAGCAGTTTATCGCTGAGCACAAACACTGAAGCTTTCTTT. Its protein product is CASSLSLSTNTEAFF.